This TCR delta chain originates from a study of γδ T cells in repeated Plasmodium falciparum infection. Looking at the study overall: Malian repertoires were sampled cross-sectionally without transmission and longitudinally through febrile malaria.

V dropped 5 bases and J dropped 0 bases, with 32 bases sitting between them. Germline CDR1 TSWWSYY, CDR2 QGS. The CDR3 totals 24 residues. This clone was found many times. What it recognizes is unknown. This may stem from a read error, because a much larger clone lies one nucleotide away. In the same sample, other DNA sequences code for this CDR3. TCRdb re-called clones from the multiplex PCR reads using CATT. The sample lists roughly 90,000 delta-chain clones; around 1.4% were seen once. Study-wide points: Vdelta2-negative gammadelta repertoires, largely Vdelta1+, seemingly showed infection-driven waves of new clonal selection. Vdelta2-negative gammadelta repertoires appeared less diverse and less shared in Malian than Australian children.

Flow sorting of PBMC yielded separate Vgamma9/Vdelta2+ and Vdelta2-negative gammadelta T cell populations for bulk repertoire analysis. The chain uses TRDV1 and TRDJ3, with D perhaps TRDD2 or TRDD3 (9 bases each). TCRdb records no J gene; here it was assigned by comparing the DNA to germline. Specimen: gamma-delta T cells from blood. The sequence derives from a pool of human donors (malaria-infected and uninfected, not separated). CDR3 in DNA: TGTGCTCTTGGGCCCATACCCTTCCTACGAACTGGGGGACTGTACTCCTGGGACACCCGACAGATGTTTTTC. Encoded protein: CALGPIPFLRTGGLYSWDTRQMFF.